This passage covers 6 T cell receptor beta chains from one sample sequenced in a study of post-analysis software for immune sequencing data. Findings and caveats of the study: TRBV segments more frequent in patients than in controls numbered a few and included TRBV5-6, TRBV5-1 and TRBV20-1.

Antigens for these TCRs are unknown. Unique molecular identifiers were built into the TCR beta cDNA libraries. Each CDR3 protein gets one entry after TCRdb re-called the PCR reads with MiXCR. The sample consists of around 400,000 distinct CDR3 sequences, less than 40% of them appearing once. Specimen: blood. The receptors originated from a girl aged 5 to 17 with multiple sclerosis.

This clonotype came up a few times. Since a much larger clone is just one base distant, this may be a read error. The chain joins TRBV4-2 to TRBJ2-1; 9 positions agree with TRBD2. This CDR3 comprises 20 residues. From germline, CDR1 is LGHNA and CDR2 YNFKEQ. The CDR3 sequence is CASSQAGWASGASSYNGQFF. CDR3 nucleotides: TGTGCCAGCAGCCAAGCAGGGTGGGCTAGCGGGGCTAGCTCCTACAATGGGCAGTTCTTC.

The chain links TRBV12-3 or TRBV12-4 to TRBJ1-2; D is unresolved. This CDR3 contains 12 residues. V shed 3 bases and J shed 12 bases, with 14 bases lying between them. The chain's CDR3 is CASSLEGYGHTF. The CDR3 region has the DNA TGTGCCAGCAGTTTGGAGGGCTATGGTCACACCTTC.

A few counts support this clonotype. The CDR3 bases are TGTGCCAGCAGTTCCCTACAGGGGATACCTGGGGCCAACGTCCTGACTTTC. Its translation is CASSSLQGIPGANVLTF. The chain couples TRBV28 to TRBJ2-6, with TRBD1 identical over 7 bases. The CDR3 length is 17 residues. J gave up 2 bases and V 4 bases, and 8 bases lay outside the gene matches. In germline, CDR1 is MDHEN, CDR2 SYDVKM.

The chain uses TRBV20-1 and TRBJ2-1, with TRBD2 as a possible D gene (6 bases). With 6 bases removed from V and 0 bases from J, the gap between germline ends came to 12 bases. Germline CDR1 DFQATT, CDR2 SNEGSKA (reference sequence). The CDR3 spans 14 residues. The DNA for the CDR3 is TGCAGTGCCACCCGGGGGAGCTCCTACAATGAGCAGTTCTTC. Its translation: CSATRGSSYNEQFF.

The chain is built from TRBV29-1 and TRBJ2-7; D is uncertain. The germline V and J ends were trimmed by 6 bases and 2 bases, with 11 bases remaining between them. This CDR3 region has 12 residues. Per the germline V gene, CDR1 is SQVTM and CDR2 is ANQGSEA. CDR3 in DNA: TGCAGCGTCCGATCTTACCCCTACGAGCAGTACTTC. As protein: CSVRSYPYEQYF.

This clonotype was seen more than once but under ten times. At one of its ends the junction is not consistent with the germline gene, which may arise from a read error. This chain connects TRBV9 to TRBJ2-3, with TRBD2 identical over 11 bases. The CDR3 has 17 amino acids. Looked up from germline, CDR1 is SGDLS and CDR2 is YYNGEE. The CDR3 nucleotides read TGTGTCAGCAGCGTAGGAACTAGCGGGGGAAGCACAGATACGCAGTATTTT. Translated: CVSSVGTSGGSTDTQYF.